This paragraph reports one T cell receptor (beta chain). Its cognate antigen is unknown. TCRdb keeps only in-frame clones here, not all; method: immunoSEQ multiplex PCR. Counted here are 23,000 or so clones, about three fifths occurring once; the ten biggest clones make up 5.4%. This specimen comes from a study of tumor-infiltrating lymphocytes in localized non-small cell lung cancer. Study-level information: Several tumor histologies, both smoking statuses, and some post-neoadjuvant chemotherapy samples were included. General study results and limits: Tumor T-cell fraction from TCR sequencing was not associated with recurrence-free survival (p = 0.61). TCRbeta sequencing showed higher T cell infiltration in tumors than uninvolved lung.

The V gene lost 0 bases and the J gene lost 7 bases, with 17 bases spanning the gap. There are 16 residues in the CDR3. CDR1 and CDR2 from the germline V gene are SGHRS and YFSETQ. V and J are TRBV5-1 and TRBJ2-1, with D possibly TRBD2 on 6 matching bases. Sequencing was performed on lung tumor tissue. This TCR came from a human donor with non-small cell lung cancer. The CDR3 reads CASSLAQAGPLNEQFF. Here the CDR3 DNA reads TGCGCCAGCAGCTTGGCCCAGGCGGGGCCGTTAAATGAGCAGTTCTTC.